The clone carrying this T cell receptor (beta chain) was seen only once. With V trimmed by 6 bases and J by 4 bases, 11 bases remained unmatched. The length of the CDR3 is 16 residues. CDR1 is SGHDN, CDR2 FVKESK, per germline. Authors' analysis steps: The assay estimated nucleated cells by amplifying reference gene primers. Assay: immunoSEQ multiplex PCR; the TCRdb copy retains only in-frame clones and omits some. Clonal size and the V and J genes are those of that table, whereas D and trimming came from the DNA. The sample shows roughly 150,000 clones, 84% of them seen only once. The data derive from a study of blood T cell repertoires in COVID-19. Whole-study context: Spain, Italy and the United States supplied samples that represented acute and convalescent COVID-19.

Followed longitudinally, the Seattle patients had been enrolled during active infection. This chain joins TRBV14 and TRBJ1-2; 10 positions agree with TRBD1. The sequencing input was peripheral blood. This sequence originates from a woman of 80 years or more with COVID-19, enrolled during active disease. The CDR3 loop reads CASSSGRDRGVYGYTF. The CDR3, as DNA: TGTGCCAGCAGTTCAGGCCGGGACAGGGGTGTCTATGGCTACACCTTC. Full variable domain (rest looked up from reference TRBV14 and TRBJ1-2): EAGVTQFPSHSVIEKGQTVTLRCDPISGHDNLYWYRRVMGKEIKFLLHFVKESKQDESGMPNNRFLAERTGGTYSTLKVQPAELEDSGVYFCASSSGRDRGVYGYTFGSGTRLTVV.